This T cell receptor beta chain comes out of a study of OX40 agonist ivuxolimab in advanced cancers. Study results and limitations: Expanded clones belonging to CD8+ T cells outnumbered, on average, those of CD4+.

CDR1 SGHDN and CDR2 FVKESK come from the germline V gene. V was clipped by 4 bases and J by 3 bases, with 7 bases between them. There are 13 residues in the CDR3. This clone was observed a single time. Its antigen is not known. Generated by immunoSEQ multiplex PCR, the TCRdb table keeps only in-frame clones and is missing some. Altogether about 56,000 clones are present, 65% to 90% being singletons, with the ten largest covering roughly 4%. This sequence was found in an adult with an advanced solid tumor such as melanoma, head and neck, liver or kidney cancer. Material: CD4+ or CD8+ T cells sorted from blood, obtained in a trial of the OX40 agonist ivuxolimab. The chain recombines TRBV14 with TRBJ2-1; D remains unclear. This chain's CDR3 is CASSRGYYNEQFF. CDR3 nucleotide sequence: TGTGCCAGCAGCCGCGGCTACTACAATGAGCAGTTCTTC. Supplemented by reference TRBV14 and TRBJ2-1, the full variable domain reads EAGVTQFPSHSVIEKGQTVTLRCDPISGHDNLYWYRRVMGKEIKFLLHFVKESKQDESGMPNNRFLAERTGGTYSTLKVQPAELEDSGVYFCASSRGYYNEQFFGPGTRLTVL.